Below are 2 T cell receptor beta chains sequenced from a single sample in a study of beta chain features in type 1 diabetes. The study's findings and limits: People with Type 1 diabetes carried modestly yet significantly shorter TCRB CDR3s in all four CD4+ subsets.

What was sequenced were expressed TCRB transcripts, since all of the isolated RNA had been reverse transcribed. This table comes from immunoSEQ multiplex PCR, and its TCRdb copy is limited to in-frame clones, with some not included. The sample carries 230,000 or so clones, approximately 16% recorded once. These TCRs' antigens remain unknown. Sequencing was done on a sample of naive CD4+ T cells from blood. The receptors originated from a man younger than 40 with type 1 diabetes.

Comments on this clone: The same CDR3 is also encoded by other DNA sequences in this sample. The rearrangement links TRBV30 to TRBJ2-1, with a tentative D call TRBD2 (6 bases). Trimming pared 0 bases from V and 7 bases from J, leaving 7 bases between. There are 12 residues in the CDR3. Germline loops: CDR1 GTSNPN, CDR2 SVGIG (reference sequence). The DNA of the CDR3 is TGTGCCTGGAGTGTACGGGGGAATGAGCAGTTCTTC. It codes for CAWSVRGNEQFF.

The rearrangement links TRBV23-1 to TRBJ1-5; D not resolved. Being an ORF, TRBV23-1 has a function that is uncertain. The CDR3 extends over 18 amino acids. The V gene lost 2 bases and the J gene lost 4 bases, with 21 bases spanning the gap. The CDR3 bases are TGCGCCAGCAGTCAAGGCGGTAGAGCTCTAACTGGGAATCAGCCCCAGCATTTT. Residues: CASSQGGRALTGNQPQHF.